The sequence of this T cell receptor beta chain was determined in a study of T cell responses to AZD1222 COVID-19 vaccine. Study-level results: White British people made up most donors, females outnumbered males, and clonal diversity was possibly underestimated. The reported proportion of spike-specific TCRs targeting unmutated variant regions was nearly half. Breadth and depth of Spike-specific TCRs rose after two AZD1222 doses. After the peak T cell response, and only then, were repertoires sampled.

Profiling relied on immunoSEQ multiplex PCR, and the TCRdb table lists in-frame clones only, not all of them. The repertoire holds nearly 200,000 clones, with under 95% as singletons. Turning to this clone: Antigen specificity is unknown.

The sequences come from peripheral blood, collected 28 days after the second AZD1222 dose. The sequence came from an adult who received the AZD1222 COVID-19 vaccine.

The CDR3 bases are TGTGCCAGCAGACAAAGCAGTAATTCACCCCTCCACTTT. Protein: CASRQSSNSPLHF. This chain joins TRBV3-1 (or the pseudogene TRBV3-2) and TRBJ1-6; D is unresolved. The V and J ends lost 6 bases and 6 bases respectively, with 9 bases between them. The CDR3 consists of 13 residues. CDR1 and CDR2 from the germline V gene are LGHDT and YNNKEL (reference sequence).